The 15 T cell receptor beta chains reported below all come from one sample, sequenced in a study of cytomegalovirus exposure and HLA in healthy donors. The PCR was carried out with 60 Vbeta primers and 13 Jbeta primers. Generated by immunoSEQ multiplex PCR, the TCRdb table keeps only in-frame clones and is missing some. The sample lists about 170,000 clones; almost 80% were seen once. The sample comprised PBMCs. Source of these receptors: a woman in her fifties or sixties in good health and CMV-seropositive.

The chain employs TRBV6-6 and TRBJ1-1; D might be TRBD1 (5 bases). In germline, CDR1 is MNHNY, CDR2 SVGAGI (reference sequence). The V end was cut by 7 bases, the J end by 8 bases, with 17 bases between. CDR3 length: 13 residues. In DNA form, the CDR3 reads TGTGCCAGCACCCAAGGGCGGGGGACCGAAGCTTTCTTT. Its translation: CASTQGRGTEAFF.

A remark on this clone: A read error may account for a junction end that differs from germline. The V and J genes are TRBV2 and TRBJ2-5; possible D gene TRBD2, 5 bases. CDR3 length equals 11 residues. Germline V gene data show CDR1 as SNHLY and CDR2 as FYNNEI. The CDR3 DNA reads TGTGCCAGCAGTGAAATCCTAGCTCCCCACTTC. Its translation is CASSEILAPHF.

This clone was detected only a few times. The chain is built from TRBV7-2 and TRBJ2-1, with 9 positions matching TRBD2. Per germline, CDR1 SGHTA and CDR2 FQGNSA. The CDR3 length is 15 residues. V trimming: 1 base; J trimming: 9 bases; junction bases outside the gene matches: 7. CDR3 amino acids: CASSLEPAGGVEQFF. CDR3 sequence (DNA): TGTGCCAGCAGCTTAGAGCCGGCGGGAGGGGTTGAGCAGTTCTTC.

This clone was seen a handful of times. The chain carries TRBV7-2 and TRBJ2-3; D not certain. V was cut by 1 base and J by 0 bases, with 17 bases left in between. CDR1 SGHTA and CDR2 FQGNSA come from the germline V gene. The CDR3 is made up of 18 amino acids. As DNA, the CDR3 is TGTGCCAGCAGCTTAGATCTACGGCAGCCGACTAGCACAGATACGCAGTATTTT. As protein: CASSLDLRQPTSTDTQYF.

The V gene is TRBV7-2, the J gene TRBJ2-1, with 11 bases that match TRBD2. Germline-derived CDR1 and CDR2 are SGHTA and FQGNSA. V lost 5 bases, J lost 5 bases, and 8 bases stayed unmatched. This CDR3 is built from 16 residues. CDR3 in amino acids: CASSVSGGASNNEQFF. The CDR3 bases are TGTGCCAGCAGCGTTAGCGGGGGGGCTTCAAACAATGAGCAGTTCTTC. Based on the CDR3 plus reference TRBV7-2 and TRBJ2-1, the full variable domain is GAGVSQSPSNKVTEKGKDVELRCDPISGHTALYWYRQSLGQGLEFLIYFQGNSAPDKSGLPSDRFSAERTGGSVSTLTIQRTQQEDSAVYLCASSVSGGASNNEQFFGPGTRLTVL.

The chain employs TRBV2 and TRBJ1-1; tentatively, D is TRBD1 (5 bases). The CDR3 is 18 residues long. Trimming pared 4 bases from V and 0 bases from J, leaving 21 bases between. Germline loops: CDR1 SNHLY, CDR2 FYNNEI. The CDR3 sequence: CASSGGRAYREMNTEAFF. In nucleotides, the CDR3 is TGTGCCAGCAGTGGAGGCAGGGCCTATCGAGAAATGAACACTGAAGCTTTCTTT.

V and J are TRBV25-1 and TRBJ2-5, with TRBD2 identical over 7 bases. CDR1 is MGHDK, CDR2 SYGVNS, per germline. V shed 4 bases, J shed 4 bases, and the junction held 6 bases outside the gene matches. This CDR3 region has 14 residues. CDR3 loop: CASSARTSGETQYF. The CDR3 DNA is TGTGCCAGCAGTGCCCGGACTAGTGGAGAGACCCAGTACTTC.

A remark on this clone: Compared with germline, one end of the junction differs, possibly owing to a read error. The V call is TRBV25-1, the J call TRBJ1-1; a weak D match, TRBD1 (5 bases). The germline CDR1 and CDR2 sequences are MGHDK and SYGVNS. The CDR3 loop spans 14 amino acids. CDR3 loop: CASTERGVNTEAFF. CDR3 DNA sequence: TGTGCCAGCACTGAACGGGGGGTGAACACTGAAGCTTTCTTT.

This rearrangement joins TRBV5-1 to TRBJ2-2, with a possible D match to TRBD1 (5 bases). V was trimmed by 4 bases and J by 6 bases, leaving 19 bases between them. Germline V CDR1 and CDR2: SGHRS, YFSETQ. The CDR3 has 16 residues. In DNA, the CDR3 is TGCGCCAGCAGCATGTCCCCCAGGGAAATCGCCGGGGAGCTGTTTTTT. It codes for CASSMSPREIAGELFF.

The gene calls are TRBV29-1 and TRBJ1-4; maybe TRBD1 (5 bases). Germline V gene data show CDR1 as SQVTM and CDR2 as ANQGSEA. This CDR3 comprises 13 residues. CDR3 sequence (DNA): TGCAGTGGTGTGACAGACAAAAATGAAAAACTGTTTTTT. Its translation: CSGVTDKNEKLFF.

The chain is built from TRBV6-5 and TRBJ1-2; 9 positions match TRBD1. Germline lookup yields CDR1 MNHEY and CDR2 SVGAGI. Losses at the gene ends were 2 bases for V and 7 bases for J; bases not matched to a gene: 2. The CDR3 has 13 amino acids. The CDR3 DNA sequence: TGTGCCAGCAGTTACCGGGACAGGGCTGGCTACACCTTC. This sequence encodes CASSYRDRAGYTF.

This chain connects TRBV5-1 to TRBJ2-2, with D perhaps matching TRBD1 (6 bases). Germline CDR1 and CDR2: SGHRS and YFSETQ. V gave up 2 bases and J gave up 4 bases, with 21 bases separating them. The CDR3 is 18 residues long. The CDR3 loop is CASSLGWQDRRITGELFF. CDR3 nucleotides: TGCGCCAGCAGCTTAGGGTGGCAGGACAGAAGAATCACCGGGGAGCTGTTTTTT.

The chain carries TRBV27 and TRBJ1-2, with 9 bases lining up with TRBD1. Trimming cost V 5 bases and J 4 bases; bases outside gene matches: 8. The CDR3 totals 15 residues. The germline CDR1 and CDR2 sequences are MNHEY and SMNVEV (reference sequence). CDR3: CASSATGTGIYGYTF. CDR3 DNA: TGTGCCAGCAGTGCGACCGGGACAGGGATCTATGGCTACACCTTC.

CDR3 sequence (DNA): TGCGCCAGCAGCCAAGCGCCGCGGGGGGGCTACACCTTC. Encoded protein: CASSQAPRGGYTF. V gene TRBV4-1 combines with J gene TRBJ1-2; D is perhaps TRBD1 (5 bases). In germline, CDR1 is MGHRA, CDR2 YSYEKL. This CDR3 is 13 amino acids long. V was shortened by 1 base and J by 8 bases, with 11 bases between the two germline ends.

The V gene is TRBV4-1, the J gene TRBJ2-5, with 8 bases fitting TRBD2. Germline lookup yields CDR1 MGHRA and CDR2 YSYEKL. The CDR3 sequence is 17 residues long. The junction had 8 bases not matched to a gene; V was cut back by 0 bases and J by 2 bases. DNA of the CDR3: TGCGCCAGCAGCCAAGATCCGATCGGGACTAGACAAGAGACCCAGTACTTC. It encodes CASSQDPIGTRQETQYF.